The T cell receptor beta chain under discussion was sequenced for a study of response to subunit inactivated influenza vaccine. Germline values: CDR1 MNHNY, CDR2 SVGAGI (reference sequence). CDR3 length: 13 residues. Trimming took off 7 bases at V and 1 base at J, with 10 bases between the two ends. MiXCR was run by TCRdb on the RT-PCR reads, yielding one entry per CDR3 protein. The sample holds 300,000 to 350,000 distinct CDR3 sequences, about 20% seen once. This rearrangement joins TRBV6-6 to TRBJ1-2, with D hard to call. The receptor comes from a man between 50 and 75 years old who received an inactivated influenza vaccine. The sequencing used PBMCs from blood, collected roughly 20 months after vaccination. CDR3 coding DNA: TGTGCCAGCATCGCGTACAGTAACTATGGCTACACCTTC. This codes for CASIAYSNYGYTF.